Presented here are 25 T cell receptor beta chains from one specimen sequenced in a study of identical twins. TCRdb processed the 5' RACE reads anew with MiXCR; each CDR3 protein has one entry. The sample includes approximately 1.8 million distinct CDR3 sequences, 25% to 35% of them seen just once. The source material was cord blood. These receptors were collected from a newborn girl in good health.

This chain connects TRBV20-1 to TRBJ1-1; D remains unclear. V gave up 6 bases and J gave up 11 bases, with 13 bases separating them. CDR3 size: 10 residues. Germline assignment: CDR1 DFQATT and CDR2 SNEGSKA (reference sequence). The CDR3 bases are TGCAGTGCCCTCGGGCCTGGGGCTTTCTTT. Amino acid sequence: CSALGPGAFF.

The J gene is TRBJ1-2, the V gene TRBV2; no clear D gene. Germline CDR1 is SNHLY and CDR2 is FYNNEI. V lost 3 bases, J lost 4 bases, and 15 bases lay in between. This CDR3 comprises 15 residues. CDR3 sequence reads: CASSDMGRQPYGYTF. CDR3 bases: TGTGCCAGCAGTGATATGGGCAGACAACCCTATGGCTACACCTTC.

There are many counts of this clonotype. The CDR3, as DNA: TGTGCCAGCGGAGCGGGAGTCGACGAGCAGTACTTC. The encoded protein is CASGAGVDEQYF. The chain couples TRBV28 to TRBJ2-7, with TRBD2 identical over 8 bases. V shed 8 bases, J shed 5 bases, and the junction held 5 bases outside the gene matches. In germline, CDR1 is MDHEN, CDR2 SYDVKM. The CDR3 has 12 residues.

This clonotype appeared a few times. The chain links TRBV6-1 to TRBJ1-2; D call uncertain. The CDR3 sequence is 14 residues long. The V end lost 1 base, the J end lost 5 bases, and 11 bases lay between the germline ends. Germline CDR1 is MNHNS and CDR2 is SASEGT. The CDR3 is CASSEGVSQYGYTF. CDR3 nucleotides: TGTGCCAGCAGTGAAGGCGTCAGTCAATATGGCTACACCTTC.

This chain links TRBV7-2 with TRBJ1-5, with D hard to call. CDR1 is SGHTA, CDR2 FQGNSA, per germline. The CDR3 loop spans 17 amino acids. V was pared by 0 bases and J by 4 bases, with 16 bases between. The CDR3 is CASSLASFGVGNQPQHF. DNA for the CDR3: TGTGCCAGCAGCTTAGCCTCTTTTGGGGTTGGGAATCAGCCCCAGCATTTT.

Only a few counts were recorded for this clonotype. This rearrangement joins TRBV28 to TRBJ1-1; D possibly corresponds to TRBD1 (6 bases). This CDR3 spans 15 amino acids. Trimming pared 3 bases from V and 6 bases from J, leaving 17 bases between. Germline CDR1 reads MDHEN; CDR2 reads SYDVKM. CDR3 region: CASSFGDWAGAEAFF. The CDR3 DNA sequence: TGTGCCAGCAGTTTTGGTGATTGGGCAGGGGCTGAAGCTTTCTTT.

Concerning this clonotype itself: Since a much larger clone is just one base distant, this may be a read error. J is TRBJ1-2 and V is TRBV29-1, with D tentatively TRBD1 (5 bases). The germline V and J ends were trimmed by 7 bases and 0 bases, with 15 bases remaining between them. Germline V lookup: CDR1 SQVTM, CDR2 ANQGSEA. CDR3 length equals 14 residues. CDR3 bases: TGCAGCGCCAACGAGGACACAGCTAACTATGGCTACACCTTC. Its translation: CSANEDTANYGYTF.

As DNA, the CDR3 is TGTGCCAGCAGTTTATGGGACAGGGTTTACGAGCAGTTCTTC. This translates into CASSLWDRVYEQFF. This sequence joins TRBV28 and TRBJ2-1; 8 bases are shared with TRBD1. The CDR3 is made up of 14 amino acids. The trim removed 0 bases at V and 10 bases at J, leaving 5 bases unmatched. Germline V gene lookup returns CDR1 MDHEN and CDR2 SYDVKM.

The chain has TRBV3-1 and TRBJ2-3, with D possibly TRBD1 on 5 matching bases. This CDR3 region has 15 residues. Looked up from germline, CDR1 is LGHDT and CDR2 is YNNKEL (reference sequence). V lost 3 bases to trimming and J lost 2 bases, with 12 bases between them. The CDR3 DNA is TGTGCCAGCAGCCATAACGACAGTTTCACAGATACGCAGTATTTT. Translating gives CASSHNDSFTDTQYF.

The chain combines TRBV24-1 with TRBJ2-3; D is undetermined. The CDR3 covers 16 residues. Germline CDR1 KGHDR, CDR2 SFDVKD. V dropped 1 base and J dropped 7 bases, with 17 bases sitting between them. The CDR3 loop reads CATSDFGFQNTYTQYF. CDR3 coding DNA: TGTGCCACCAGTGATTTTGGGTTTCAGAACACCTATACGCAGTATTTT.

V and J are TRBV7-2 and TRBJ2-7; D is undetermined. Germline loops: CDR1 SGHTA, CDR2 FQGNSA. This CDR3 contains 13 residues. V lost 7 bases and J lost 0, with 10 bases in between. CDR3 DNA: TGTGCCAGCACCGACGGTTTCTCCTACGAGCAGTACTTC. Its protein is CASTDGFSYEQYF.

Only a few counts were recorded for this clonotype. This chain links TRBV11-1 with TRBJ2-1; D gene uncertain. This CDR3 spans 15 amino acids. The V gene's germline CDR1 is SGHAT and CDR2 FQDESV (reference sequence). V lost 3 bases and J 4 bases, leaving 13 bases between the germline ends. CDR3 region: CASSFGPWGYNEQFF. CDR3 sequence (DNA): TGTGCCAGCAGCTTCGGCCCGTGGGGTTACAATGAGCAGTTCTTC.

This chain connects TRBV6-5 to TRBJ2-1; 8 bases line up with TRBD1. Germline lookup yields CDR1 MNHEY and CDR2 SVGAGI. Unmatched junction bases numbered 3, after V lost 2 bases and J lost 6 bases. The CDR3 loop spans 14 amino acids. CDR3 sequence (DNA): TGTGCCAGCAGTTACATCGACAGGGGCAATGAGCAGTTCTTC. It is translated as CASSYIDRGNEQFF.

This clonotype was found many times. The chain links TRBV12-3 or TRBV12-4 to TRBJ2-3; a possible D gene is TRBD2 (5 bases). V was clipped by 1 base and J by 1 base, with 12 bases between them. CDR3 length: 16 amino acids. The chain's CDR3 is CASSLGAAVGTDTQYF. Here the CDR3 DNA reads TGTGCCAGCAGTTTAGGTGCAGCGGTTGGCACAGATACGCAGTATTTT.

V gene TRBV7-2 combines with J gene TRBJ1-5, with 7 bases identical to TRBD1. CDR1 SGHTA and CDR2 FQGNSA come from the germline V gene. Unmatched junction bases numbered 17, after V lost 4 bases and J lost 2 bases. This CDR3 spans 19 amino acids. The CDR3, as DNA: TGTGCCAGCAGCTATTACAGGGGAGTGGGGGGTTACGGCAATCAGCCCCAGCATTTT. Protein sequence: CASSYYRGVGGYGNQPQHF.

This clonotype was picked up a small number of times. The chain combines TRBV6-2 or TRBV6-3 with TRBJ1-5, with D unresolved. V was trimmed by 0 bases and J by 3 bases, leaving 9 bases between them. CDR3 size: 15 residues. From germline, CDR1 is MNHEY and CDR2 SVGEGT. In nucleotides, the CDR3 is TGTGCCAGCAGTTACTCGGGGAACCCCAATCAGCCCCAGCATTTT. This translates into CASSYSGNPNQPQHF.

This clonotype has just a few counts. CDR3 amino acids: CASSLIPSGGDRNIQYF. The DNA for the CDR3 is TGTGCCAGCAGCTTAATCCCTAGCGGGGGAGACCGAAACATTCAGTACTTC. This rearrangement joins TRBV13 to TRBJ2-4; 10 bases fit TRBD2. Germline CDR1 reads PRHDT; CDR2 reads FYEKMQ (reference sequence). The CDR3 contains 17 residues. Losses at the gene ends were 2 bases for V and 6 bases for J; bases not matched to a gene: 10.

The chain recombines TRBV5-1 with TRBJ2-5; 9 bases are a match to TRBD2. V gave up 4 bases and J gave up 11 bases; unmatched junction bases: 12. Per germline, CDR1 SGHRS and CDR2 YFSETQ. The CDR3 runs to 14 residues. CDR3 sequence: CASSPRTSVHEQYF. The CDR3 DNA sequence: TGCGCCAGCAGCCCTCGGACTAGCGTCCATGAGCAGTACTTC. The full variable domain, with the rest looked up from reference TRBV5-1 and TRBJ2-5, is KAGVTQTPRYLIKTRGQQVTLSCSPISGHRSVSWYQQTPGQGLQFLFEYFSETQRNKGNFPGRFSGRQFSNSRSEMNVSTLELGDSALYLCASSPRTSVHEQYFGPGTRLLVL.

This sequence joins TRBV6-5 and TRBJ2-5, with 8 bases matching TRBD2. The CDR3 extends over 15 amino acids. Germline loops: CDR1 MNHEY, CDR2 SVGAGI. After removal of 4 bases from V and 11 bases from J, the junction contained 15 bases not matched to a gene. Here the CDR3 DNA reads TGTGCCAGCAGTTCGTGGACTAGCCGGAGAAATGAGCAGTACTTC. It yields the protein CASSSWTSRRNEQYF.

The chain carries TRBV3-1 and TRBJ2-1, with 10 positions matching TRBD2. Germline V gives CDR1 LGHDT, CDR2 YNNKEL (reference sequence). V was pared by 0 bases and J by 3 bases, with 23 bases of the junction left unmatched. The CDR3 spans 23 residues. CDR3 protein: CASSQEQIGVFRAGGPDYNEQFF. The DNA of the CDR3 is TGTGCCAGCAGCCAAGAGCAAATTGGTGTCTTCCGAGCGGGAGGGCCTGACTACAATGAGCAGTTCTTC.

This clonotype was seen a few times. The chain carries TRBV4-2 and TRBJ2-1; TRBD2 matches at 12 bases. V trimming: 1 base; J trimming: 8 bases; junction bases outside the gene matches: 9. CDR1 LGHNA and CDR2 YNFKEQ come from the germline V gene. CDR3 length equals 17 residues. CDR3 DNA sequence: TGTGCCAGCAGCCAAGGTCATAGACTAGCGGGAGTGGATGAGCAGTTCTTC. Residues: CASSQGHRLAGVDEQFF.

The V gene is TRBV21-1, the J gene TRBJ1-5; whether TRBD1, the table's D call, matches the DNA was not checked. TRBV21-1 is termed a pseudogene. The length of the CDR3 is 16 residues. The CDR3 nucleotides are TGTGCCAGCAGCAAAGATTCCGGGGGGTCCAATCAGCCCCAGCATTTT. Translated, it gives CASSKDSGGSNQPQHF.

This clonotype was observed a few times. This chain joins TRBV27 and TRBJ2-5; 8 bases are shared with TRBD2. The J call is in doubt because the DNA end fits TRBJ2-7 better. Germline loops: CDR1 MNHEY, CDR2 SMNVEV (reference sequence). CDR3 length equals 14 residues. The chain's CDR3 is CASSSGTRSPEQYF. In nucleotides, the CDR3 is TGTGCCAGCAGTTCCGGGACTAGGTCCCCCGAGCAGTACTTC.

This clonotype was seen ten or more times. The V gene is TRBV3-1, the J gene TRBJ2-3; D is perhaps TRBD2 (6 bases). The CDR3 runs 13 residues. V lost 1 base and J 12 bases, leaving 14 bases between the germline ends. CDR1 is LGHDT and CDR2 is YNNKEL in the germline V gene (reference sequence). The CDR3: CASSQGATSTQYF. The CDR3 coding sequence is TGTGCCAGCAGCCAAGGGGCGACTAGTACACAGTATTTT.

The V and J genes are TRBV7-8 and TRBJ2-1; D might be TRBD2 (5 bases). Germline V gene data show CDR1 as SGHVS and CDR2 as FQNEAQ. The CDR3 is made up of 17 amino acids. The V end lost 6 bases, the J end lost 2 bases, and 20 bases lay between the germline ends. This CDR3 reads CASRFPTTKPTYNEQFF. The DNA for the CDR3 is TGTGCCAGCAGATTCCCGACTACCAAACCCACCTACAATGAGCAGTTCTTC.